Sequencing of this T cell receptor (beta chain) was carried out in a study of T cell repertoires in cytomegalovirus infection. Study overall: Through public TCR beta signatures, both CMV infection and matching HLA type were indicated. Study results and limitations: Ex vivo, HLA-C-restricted CMV-specific TCR beta clonotypes prevailed over the rest of the response. Accumulated public TCR beta family frequency recognized individuals carrying CMV together with the relevant HLA.

There are a few counts of this clonotype. What it recognizes is unknown. Trimming cost V 3 bases and J 1 base, with 15 bases left between them. The CDR3 is 16 residues long. Germline V gives CDR1 SNHLY, CDR2 FYNNEI. TCRdb itself ran the reads through MiXCR, one entry per CDR3 protein. The sample carries more than 150,000 distinct CDR3 sequences, roughly 15% recorded once. The receptor's source is a human donor in good health (CMV status not recorded). Some clones in this sample may be carry-over from other donors' samples. Sequencing was carried out using CD8+ T cells from PBMCs. The chain uses TRBV2 and TRBJ1-2; possibly TRBD1 for D (6 bases). The CDR3 spells CASSEEAGVDNYGYTF. DNA for the CDR3: TGTGCCAGCAGTGAGGAGGCAGGGGTAGATAACTATGGCTACACCTTC.